Below, one T cell receptor (beta chain) is given with its context. This CDR3 contains 15 residues. The J segment lost 2 bases and the V segment lost 5 bases, leaving 3 bases of the junction unmatched. Germline V gene sequence: CDR1 SGHVS, CDR2 FQNEAQ. The data stem from a study of blood T cell repertoires in COVID-19. Study-wide context: Material from acute and convalescent COVID-19 was sourced from the United States, Italy and Spain. From T cells, B-cell-depleted T cells, or PBMCs came the material, which was cDNA or gDNA.

Original processing methods: The authors estimated nucleated cell counts from reference gene primer amplification. Profiled with immunoSEQ multiplex PCR; TCRdb holds only in-frame clones, not every one. That table supplies the V and J calls and clone size; D and trimming were determined from the DNA. The sample yields roughly 60,000 clones, about 77% seen once. Material for sequencing was peripheral blood. This sequence joins TRBV7-8 and TRBJ2-6; 7 positions agree with TRBD2. The clonotype comes from a human donor in a cohort sampled during active COVID-19. CDR3 DNA sequence: TGTGCCAGCAGCAGCGGGACGACTGGGGCCAACGTCCTGACTTTC. It is translated as CASSSGTTGANVLTF.